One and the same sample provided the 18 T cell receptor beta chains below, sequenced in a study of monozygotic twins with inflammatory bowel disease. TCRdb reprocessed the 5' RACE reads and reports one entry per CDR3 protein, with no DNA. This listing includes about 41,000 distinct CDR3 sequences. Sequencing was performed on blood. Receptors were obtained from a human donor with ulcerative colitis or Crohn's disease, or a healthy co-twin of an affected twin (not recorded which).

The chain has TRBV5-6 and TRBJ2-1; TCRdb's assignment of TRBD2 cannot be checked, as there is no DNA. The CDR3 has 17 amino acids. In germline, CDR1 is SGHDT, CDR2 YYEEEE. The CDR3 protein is CASNSWGGSSVDNEQFF.

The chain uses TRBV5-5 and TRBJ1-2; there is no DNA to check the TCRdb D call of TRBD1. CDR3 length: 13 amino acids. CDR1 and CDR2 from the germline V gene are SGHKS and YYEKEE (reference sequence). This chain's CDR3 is CASSFDGTYGYTF.

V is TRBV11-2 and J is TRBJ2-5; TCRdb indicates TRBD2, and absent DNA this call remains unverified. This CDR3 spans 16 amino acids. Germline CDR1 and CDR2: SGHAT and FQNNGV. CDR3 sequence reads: CASSSQRLAGRETQYF.

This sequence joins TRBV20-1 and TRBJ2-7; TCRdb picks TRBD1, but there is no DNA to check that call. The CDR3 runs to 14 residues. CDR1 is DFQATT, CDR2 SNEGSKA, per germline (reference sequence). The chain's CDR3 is CSARDSSIPYEQYF.

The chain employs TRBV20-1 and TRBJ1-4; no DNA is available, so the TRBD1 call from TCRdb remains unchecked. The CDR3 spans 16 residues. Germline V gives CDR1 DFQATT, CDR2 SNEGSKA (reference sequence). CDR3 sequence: CSARLTLGGTNEKLFF.

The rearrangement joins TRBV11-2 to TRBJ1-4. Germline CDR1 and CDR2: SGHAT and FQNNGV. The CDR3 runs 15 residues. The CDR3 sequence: CASSLDGGFNEKLFF.

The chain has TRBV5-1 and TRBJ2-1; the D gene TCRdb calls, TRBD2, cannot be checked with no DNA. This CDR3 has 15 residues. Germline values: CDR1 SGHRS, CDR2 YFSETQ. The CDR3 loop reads CASSLSLAGGNEQFF. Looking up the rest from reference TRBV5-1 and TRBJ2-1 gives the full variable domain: KAGVTQTPRYLIKTRGQQVTLSCSPISGHRSVSWYQQTPGQGLQFLFEYFSETQRNKGNFPGRFSGRQFSNSRSEMNVSTLELGDSALYLCASSLSLAGGNEQFFGPGTRLTVL.

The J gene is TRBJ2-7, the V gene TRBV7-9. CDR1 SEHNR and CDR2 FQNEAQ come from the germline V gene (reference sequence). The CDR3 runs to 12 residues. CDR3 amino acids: CASSLGTYEQYF. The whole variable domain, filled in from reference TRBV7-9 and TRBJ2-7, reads DTGVSQNPRHKITKRGQNVTFRCDPISEHNRLYWYRQTLGQGPEFLTYFQNEAQLEKSRLLSDRFSAERPKGSFSTLEIQRTEQGDSAMYLCASSLGTYEQYFGPGTRLTVT.

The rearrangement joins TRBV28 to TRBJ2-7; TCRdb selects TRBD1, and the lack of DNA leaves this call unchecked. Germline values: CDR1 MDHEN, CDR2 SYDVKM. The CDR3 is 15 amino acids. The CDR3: CASSPRRLKAGEQYF.

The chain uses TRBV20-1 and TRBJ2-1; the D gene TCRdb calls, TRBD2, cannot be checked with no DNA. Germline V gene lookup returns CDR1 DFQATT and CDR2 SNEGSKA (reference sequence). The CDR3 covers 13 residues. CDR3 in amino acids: CSARLAGRNEQFF.

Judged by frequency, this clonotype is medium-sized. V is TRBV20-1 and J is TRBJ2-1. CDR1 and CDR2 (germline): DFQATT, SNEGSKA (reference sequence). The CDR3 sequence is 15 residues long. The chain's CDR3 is CSARVSDGIYNEQFF.

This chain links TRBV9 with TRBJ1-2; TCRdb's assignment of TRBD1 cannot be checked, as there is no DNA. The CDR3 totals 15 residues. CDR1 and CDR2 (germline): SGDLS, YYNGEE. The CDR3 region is CASSARDRAEGGYTF. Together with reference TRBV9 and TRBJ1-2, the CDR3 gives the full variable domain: DSGVTQTPKHLITATGQRVTLRCSPRSGDLSVYWYQQSLDQGLQFLIQYYNGEERAKGNILERFSAQQFPDLHSELNLSSLELGDSALYFCASSARDRAEGGYTFGSGTRLTVV.

The CDR3 reads CASSVQGAGNQPQHF. The chain couples TRBV5-5 to TRBJ1-5; the D call from TCRdb, TRBD1, cannot be confirmed without DNA. CDR3 size: 15 residues. Germline V gene data show CDR1 as SGHKS and CDR2 as YYEKEE (reference sequence).

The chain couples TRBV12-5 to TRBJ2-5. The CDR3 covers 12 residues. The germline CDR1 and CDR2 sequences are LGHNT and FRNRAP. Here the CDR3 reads CASGLSGETQYF.

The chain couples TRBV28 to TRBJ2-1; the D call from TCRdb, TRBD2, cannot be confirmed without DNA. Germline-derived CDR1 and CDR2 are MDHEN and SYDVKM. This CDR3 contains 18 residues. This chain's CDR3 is CASSPRRRASGGDNKQYF.

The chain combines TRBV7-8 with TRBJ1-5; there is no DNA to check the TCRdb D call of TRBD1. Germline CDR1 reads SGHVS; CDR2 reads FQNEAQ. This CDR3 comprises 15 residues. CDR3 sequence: CASSLGAGGHQPQHF.

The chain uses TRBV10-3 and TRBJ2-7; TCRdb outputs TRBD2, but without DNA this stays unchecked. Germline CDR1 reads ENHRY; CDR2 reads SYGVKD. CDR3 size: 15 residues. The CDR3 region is CAIRAPGLAASEQYF.

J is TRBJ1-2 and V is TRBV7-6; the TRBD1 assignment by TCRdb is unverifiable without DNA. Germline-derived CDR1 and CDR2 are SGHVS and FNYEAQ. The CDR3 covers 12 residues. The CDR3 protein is CASSSDRGSYTF.